This T cell receptor (beta chain) was recovered during a study of post-analysis software for immune sequencing data. Regarding the study as a whole: Strong same-batch co-clustering of samples appeared with F measure clustering. A significant reduction in normalized Chao1 diversity was observed in multiple sclerosis patients versus controls. Several TRBV segments (TRBV5-6, TRBV5-1 and TRBV20-1 among them) occurred more frequently in patients than in controls.

TCR beta libraries were prepared from cDNA with unique molecular identifiers. MiXCR, applied by TCRdb to the PCR reads, yields one record per CDR3 protein. This sample yields about 500,000 distinct CDR3 sequences, of which under 55% are seen a single time; over 10% belongs to the top ten. Of note for this clonotype: What it binds is not known.

Trimming cost V 0 bases and J 4 bases; bases outside gene matches: 7. Germline CDR1 SGDLS, CDR2 YYNGEE. This CDR3 is built from 16 residues. The sample consisted of blood. The rearrangement uses TRBV9 and TRBJ1-1, with 9 bases that match TRBD1. The source of this sequence is a girl aged 5 to 17 with multiple sclerosis. The CDR3 is CASSVGPDRGVTEAFF. In DNA, the CDR3 is TGTGCCAGCAGCGTAGGCCCCGACAGGGGGGTCACTGAAGCTTTCTTT.